This section outlines one T cell receptor (beta chain) sequence together with its context. Measured with immunoSEQ multiplex PCR; TCRdb has only the in-frame clones, and not every one. The sample gives 81,000 or so clones, 70% to 90% of which show up once; approximately 0.43% is in the top ten. This entry belongs to a study of OX40 agonist ivuxolimab in advanced cancers. The sample consisted of CD4+ or CD8+ T cells sorted from blood, taken in a trial of the OX40 agonist ivuxolimab. The sequence was collected from an adult with an advanced solid tumor such as melanoma, head and neck, liver or kidney cancer.

The CDR3 bases are TGTGCCAGCTCACCACTATCATTCTCCTACGAGCAGTACTTC. It specifies CASSPLSFSYEQYF. The chain couples TRBV18 to TRBJ2-5; D remains unclear. Gene TRBJ2-7 matches the end of the DNA better, so the J call may be wrong. Germline V gene lookup returns CDR1 KGHSH and CDR2 LQKENI. The CDR3 spans 14 residues.